A single sample gave rise to the 29 T cell receptor beta chains below, sequenced in a study of blood T cell repertoires in COVID-19. Some clones are missing from TCRdb's copy, which holds only in-frame ones; the method was immunoSEQ multiplex PCR. This table holds 250,000 to 300,000 clones, around 90% found once. Sequencing was carried out using PBMCs or T cells enriched from blood (not recorded which). These receptor sequences come from a woman aged 35 to 49 with acute COVID-19.

The V gene is TRBV5-4, the J gene TRBJ1-1; 8 positions agree with TRBD1. After removal of 0 bases from V and 6 bases from J, the junction contained 4 bases not matched to a gene. Germline CDR1 SGHNT, CDR2 YYREEE (reference sequence). This CDR3 is built from 14 residues. For the CDR3, the DNA is TGTGCCAGCAGCTTGGGACAGGGGACCTCTGAAGCTTTCTTT. This sequence encodes CASSLGQGTSEAFF.

The chain couples TRBV11-1 to TRBJ2-5; tentatively, D is TRBD1 (6 bases). The V end lost 6 bases, the J end lost 5 bases, and 10 bases lay between the germline ends. This CDR3 is 12 amino acids long. Per germline, CDR1 SGHAT and CDR2 FQDESV (reference sequence). CDR3 residues: CASRKGEETQYF. For the CDR3, the DNA is TGTGCCAGCAGAAAGGGGGAGGAGACCCAGTACTTC.

The chain joins TRBV3-1 (or the pseudogene TRBV3-2) to TRBJ1-5; D perhaps matches TRBD1 (6 bases). With 6 bases removed from V and 2 bases from J, the gap between germline ends came to 8 bases. Looked up from germline, CDR1 is LGHDT and CDR2 is YNNKEL (reference sequence). CDR3 length equals 13 residues. The CDR3 DNA reads as TGTGCCAGCAGTAACAGGGGCAATCAGCCCCAGCATTTT. Protein product: CASSNRGNQPQHF.

The chain links TRBV3-1 (or the pseudogene TRBV3-2) to TRBJ2-1; D not resolved. V dropped 2 bases and J dropped 8 bases, with 16 bases sitting between them. CDR3 length: 15 amino acids. Germline CDR1 and CDR2: LGHDT and YNNKEL (reference sequence). CDR3 nucleotides: TGTGCCAGCAGCCAATCCAGAGCTCGCCGGGATGAGCAGTTCTTC. Residues: CASSQSRARRDEQFF.

The chain joins TRBV4-3 to TRBJ2-5, with D unclear. Per the germline V gene, CDR1 is LGHNA and CDR2 is YSLEER. This CDR3 spans 13 amino acids. The V and J ends lost 3 bases and 7 bases respectively, with 12 bases between them. CDR3 in amino acids: CASSHQPRRTQYF. The CDR3 DNA follows: TGCGCCAGCAGCCATCAACCGCGGCGGACCCAGTACTTC.

The CDR3 protein is CASSSGTSGRVDTQYF. CDR3 bases: TGTGCCAGCAGCTCCGGGACTAGCGGGAGAGTGGATACGCAGTATTTT. The V and J genes are TRBV11-3 and TRBJ2-3, with 14 bases lining up with TRBD2. Germline CDR1 reads SGHNT; CDR2 reads YENEEA. V was pared by 4 bases and J by 6 bases, with 6 bases of the junction left unmatched. The CDR3 is made up of 16 amino acids.

This sequence joins TRBV5-6 and TRBJ2-3; D is ambiguous. Trimming took off 4 bases at V and 1 base at J, with 19 bases between the two ends. CDR3 length: 17 amino acids. The germline CDR1 and CDR2 sequences are SGHDT and YYEEEE. The CDR3 bases are TGTGCCAGCAGCGCCGTCCGCAACTTGATCCGCACAGATACGCAGTATTTT. It encodes CASSAVRNLIRTDTQYF.

The rearrangement links TRBV25-1 to TRBJ1-2; D gene ambiguous. V dropped 6 bases and J dropped 6 bases, with 8 bases sitting between them. The CDR3 runs 11 residues. Germline V gives CDR1 MGHDK, CDR2 SYGVNS. The CDR3 coding sequence is TGTGCCAGCAGAGCACCTCATGGCTACACCTTC. Amino acid sequence: CASRAPHGYTF.

The CDR3 is CASKFPAGAGELFF. CDR3 sequence (DNA): TGTGCCAGCAAGTTCCCGGCGGGGGCCGGGGAGCTGTTTTTT. The J gene is TRBJ2-2, the V gene TRBV2, with 7 bases identical to TRBD2. Germline CDR1 and CDR2: SNHLY and FYNNEI. The junction had 8 bases not matched to a gene; V was cut back by 7 bases and J by 6 bases. This CDR3 is built from 14 residues.

This chain links TRBV4-2 with TRBJ1-6; possibly TRBD1 for D (5 bases). This CDR3 is 14 amino acids long. CDR1 is LGHNA and CDR2 is YNFKEQ in the germline V gene. The germline V and J ends were trimmed by 6 bases and 10 bases, with 16 bases remaining between them. CDR3 sequence: CASSPTDLESPLHF. The CDR3 bases are TGTGCCAGCAGTCCGACAGACCTGGAGTCACCCCTCCACTTT.

The chain carries TRBV28 and TRBJ1-2; 8 positions match TRBD1. CDR3 size: 13 residues. Germline values: CDR1 MDHEN, CDR2 SYDVKM. V lost 6 bases and J lost 2; bases outside the gene matches: 2. This CDR3 reads CASRRTGNYGYTF. The CDR3 DNA is TGTGCCAGCAGACGGACAGGGAACTATGGCTACACCTTC.

This clone was observed a single time. This sequence joins TRBV2 and TRBJ2-4, with TRBD1 matching 9 bases. The CDR3 consists of 17 residues. The ends lost 1 base at V and 3 bases at J; junction bases unmatched: 7. Germline V gives CDR1 SNHLY, CDR2 FYNNEI. Here the CDR3 DNA reads TGTGCCAGCAGTGAAGGGGGGACAGGGATAGGCAAAAACATTCAGTACTTC. This gives the protein CASSEGGTGIGKNIQYF.

The chain combines TRBV2 with TRBJ2-1; D might be TRBD2 (5 bases). Trimming took 6 bases from V and 1 from J, leaving 7 bases between them. This CDR3 is built from 13 residues. CDR1 and CDR2 from the germline V gene are SNHLY and FYNNEI. The CDR3 loop is CASRRESYNEQFF. CDR3 bases: TGTGCCAGCAGGAGGGAGTCCTACAATGAGCAGTTCTTC.

The chain is built from TRBV30 and TRBJ1-3, with 9 bases lining up with TRBD1. The germline gives CDR1 GTSNPN, CDR2 SVGIG (reference sequence). The CDR3 sequence is 15 residues long. After removal of 3 bases from V and 6 bases from J, the junction contained 9 bases not matched to a gene. Here the CDR3 DNA reads TGTGCCTGGAGAATTGGACAGGGGAACAAAAACACCATATATTTT. Protein sequence: CAWRIGQGNKNTIYF.

The rearrangement joins TRBV23-1 to TRBJ1-5; 7 bases align to TRBD1. TRBV23-1 is annotated as an ORF whose role is uncertain. Trimming at V came to 9 bases and at J to 7 bases, leaving 18 bases not matched to a gene. There are 16 residues in the CDR3. The CDR3 reads CARPNRGLGVNQPQHF. In nucleotides, the CDR3 is TGCGCCAGACCTAACAGGGGACTAGGGGTTAACCAGCCCCAGCATTTT.

This chain joins TRBV28 and TRBJ1-1; D may be TRBD1 (5 bases). V was cut by 3 bases and J by 5 bases, with 13 bases left in between. CDR1 MDHEN and CDR2 SYDVKM come from the germline V gene. The CDR3 totals 14 residues. The CDR3 protein is CASSFGQGYTEAFF. Here the CDR3 DNA reads TGTGCCAGCAGTTTCGGCCAGGGATATACTGAAGCTTTCTTT.

The V call is TRBV29-1, the J call TRBJ1-2; 7 bases fit TRBD1. The CDR3 has 15 amino acids. Looked up from germline, CDR1 is SQVTM and CDR2 is ANQGSEA. V shed 2 bases, J shed 4 bases, and the junction held 10 bases outside the gene matches. The CDR3 loop reads CSVETGAGGIYGYTF. In DNA form, the CDR3 reads TGCAGCGTTGAAACGGGAGCAGGGGGAATCTATGGCTACACCTTC.

J is TRBJ2-5 and V is TRBV6-5; 7 bases are a match to TRBD1. The length of the CDR3 is 14 residues. Germline V gives CDR1 MNHEY, CDR2 SVGAGI. V was clipped by 5 bases and J by 5 bases; unmatched bases: 8. The chain's CDR3 is CASSPPGQRETQYF. The CDR3 nucleotides are TGTGCCAGCAGTCCCCCGGGACAGCGGGAGACCCAGTACTTC.

This chain uses TRBV5-1 with TRBJ2-7; TRBD1 might be the D (6 bases). Trimming took 4 bases from V and 6 from J, leaving 17 bases between them. This CDR3 has 14 amino acids. Germline lookup yields CDR1 SGHRS and CDR2 YFSETQ. DNA for the CDR3: TGCGCCAGCAGCCCAGACAGGCCCGGTGGCGAGCAGTACTTC. Translating gives CASSPDRPGGEQYF.

The chain recombines TRBV2 with TRBJ2-5; D uncertain. CDR3 length equals 11 residues. Germline V lookup: CDR1 SNHLY, CDR2 FYNNEI. The V and J ends lost 4 bases and 5 bases respectively, with 5 bases between them. CDR3 amino acids: CASSVSETQYF. CDR3 DNA sequence: TGTGCCAGCAGTGTATCGGAGACCCAGTACTTC.

V gene TRBV11-3 combines with J gene TRBJ2-5, with D maybe TRBD1 (6 bases). The CDR3 has 19 amino acids. Per germline, CDR1 SGHNT and CDR2 YENEEA. The V end was cut by 3 bases, the J end by 5 bases, with 28 bases between. In DNA form, the CDR3 reads TGTGCCAGCAGCTTCTCACCCACACTTCAATCAACAGGGCCCGAGACCCAGTACTTC. Amino acids: CASSFSPTLQSTGPETQYF. Full variable domain (outside the CDR3, taken from reference TRBV11-3 and TRBJ2-5): EAGVVQSPRYKIIEKKQPVAFWCNPISGHNTLYWYLQNLGQGPELLIRYENEEAVDDSQLPKDRFSAERLKGVDSTLKIQPAELGDSAVYLCASSFSPTLQSTGPETQYFGPGTRLLVL.

V and J are TRBV18 and TRBJ1-5; maybe TRBD1 (5 bases). The CDR3 runs 14 residues. Looked up from germline, CDR1 is KGHSH and CDR2 is LQKENI. The V gene lost 4 bases and the J gene lost 2 bases, with 9 bases spanning the gap. As DNA, the CDR3 is TGTGCCAGCTCACAGGGGTTTGGCAATCAGCCCCAGCATTTT. It is translated as CASSQGFGNQPQHF.

The chain couples TRBV2 to TRBJ1-5, with 7 nucleotides matching TRBD1. V was pared by 6 bases and J by 2 bases, with 4 bases of the junction left unmatched. Germline CDR1 and CDR2: SNHLY and FYNNEI. The CDR3 length is 14 residues. CDR3 bases: TGTGCCAGCAGGAGGGACAGAGGCAATCAGCCCCAGCATTTT. Protein sequence: CASRRDRGNQPQHF. Complete variable domain (other parts from reference TRBV2 and TRBJ1-5): EPEVTQTPSHQVTQMGQEVILRCVPISNHLYFYWYRQILGQKVEFLVSFYNNEISEKSEIFDDQFSVERPDGSNFTLKIRSTKLEDSAMYFCASRRDRGNQPQHFGDGTRLSIL.

This chain links TRBV30 with TRBJ1-5, with D unclear. Trimming cost V 1 base and J 1 base, with 5 bases left between them. CDR1 is GTSNPN, CDR2 SVGIG, per germline (reference sequence). The CDR3 covers 13 residues. The DNA of the CDR3 is TGTGCCTGGAGTGGCCAGAGCAATCAGCCCCAGCATTTT. It codes for CAWSGQSNQPQHF.

This clone has just one count. The chain combines TRBV9 with TRBJ2-1, with D maybe TRBD2 (6 bases). Per the germline V gene, CDR1 is SGDLS and CDR2 is YYNGEE. The germline V and J ends were trimmed by 5 bases and 0 bases, with 15 bases remaining between them. This CDR3 comprises 16 residues. CDR3 amino acids: CASSSLALSSYNEQFF. CDR3 nucleotides: TGTGCCAGCAGTTCACTAGCCTTGAGCTCCTACAATGAGCAGTTCTTC. The full variable domain, with the rest looked up from reference TRBV9 and TRBJ2-1, is DSGVTQTPKHLITATGQRVTLRCSPRSGDLSVYWYQQSLDQGLQFLIQYYNGEERAKGNILERFSAQQFPDLHSELNLSSLELGDSALYFCASSSLALSSYNEQFFGPGTRLTVL.

The rearrangement joins TRBV19 to TRBJ2-7; possibly TRBD2 for D (7 bases). CDR1 and CDR2 (germline): LNHDA, SQIVND (reference sequence). V dropped 6 bases and J dropped 0 bases, with 15 bases sitting between them. The CDR3 loop spans 15 amino acids. CDR3: CASSELADSSYEQYF. The CDR3 nucleotides are TGTGCCAGTAGCGAGCTAGCGGACAGCTCCTACGAGCAGTACTTC.

In DNA, the CDR3 is TGTGCCAGCAGCTTAGCAGGGAGTGTTCAGCCCCAGCATTTT. Its protein product is CASSLAGSVQPQHF. This chain links TRBV7-8 with TRBJ1-5, with D hard to call. The CDR3 runs 14 residues. Germline lookup yields CDR1 SGHVS and CDR2 FQNEAQ. V lost 0 bases, J lost 6 bases, and 9 bases lay in between.

In nucleotides, the CDR3 is TGTGCCAGCAGCTCAGGGGCTGGAGATGGAAACACCATATATTTT. Translating gives CASSSGAGDGNTIYF. The chain has TRBV7-3 and TRBJ1-3, with D possibly TRBD1 on 6 matching bases. The V gene's germline CDR1 is SGHTA and CDR2 FQGTGA. V was pared by 4 bases and J by 3 bases, with 13 bases between. The CDR3 runs 15 residues. Based on the CDR3 plus reference TRBV7-3 and TRBJ1-3, the full variable domain is GAGVSQTPSNKVTEKGKYVELRCDPISGHTALYWYRQSLGQGPEFLIYFQGTGAADDSGLPNDRFFAVRPEGSVSTLKIQRTERGDSAVYLCASSSGAGDGNTIYFGEGSWLTVV.

The V and J genes are TRBV30 and TRBJ1-1; no reliable D call. V dropped 6 bases and J dropped 5 bases, with 25 bases sitting between them. The CDR3 has 16 residues. Looked up from germline, CDR1 is GTSNPN and CDR2 is SVGIG (reference sequence). The CDR3 region is CACKSGGYSVGTEAFF. The CDR3, as DNA: TGTGCCTGTAAAAGTGGAGGGTACAGTGTCGGAACTGAAGCTTTCTTT. Full variable domain (remainder filled in from reference TRBV30 and TRBJ1-1): SQTIHQWPATLVQPVGSPLSLECTVEGTSNPNLYWYRQAAGRGLQLLFYSVGIGQISSEVPQNLSASRPQDRQFILSSKKLLLSDSGFYLCACKSGGYSVGTEAFFGQGTRLTVV.